The entry below gives a single TCR beta chain sequence along with its context. Time point noted: sample taken at primary tumor resection. The donors, fewer than 90 patients with untreated early-stage non-small cell lung cancer, provided the samples. Frozen PBMC, nontumor lung or tumor provided whole RNA, which was sequenced unsorted. The entry originates in a study of spatial heterogeneity in lung cancer. TCRdb redid the calling of the 5' RACE reads with MiXCR, one entry per CDR3 protein. Of 2,000 to 2,500 distinct CDR3 sequences in the sample, about 6.8% are singletons; the top ten hold 13%. Sequencing was performed on normal lung tissue next to the tumor, taken at surgery. The TCR originated in a male donor with early-stage non-small cell lung cancer.

CDR3 nucleotide sequence: TGTGCCAGCAGTGAAGGGACAGAGAATGAGCAGTTCTTC. Encoded protein: CASSEGTENEQFF. The chain carries TRBV2 and TRBJ2-1; tentative D call: TRBD1 (6 bases). V was shortened by 1 base and J by 7 bases, with 8 bases between the two germline ends. The CDR3 contains 13 residues. CDR1 SNHLY and CDR2 FYNNEI come from the germline V gene.